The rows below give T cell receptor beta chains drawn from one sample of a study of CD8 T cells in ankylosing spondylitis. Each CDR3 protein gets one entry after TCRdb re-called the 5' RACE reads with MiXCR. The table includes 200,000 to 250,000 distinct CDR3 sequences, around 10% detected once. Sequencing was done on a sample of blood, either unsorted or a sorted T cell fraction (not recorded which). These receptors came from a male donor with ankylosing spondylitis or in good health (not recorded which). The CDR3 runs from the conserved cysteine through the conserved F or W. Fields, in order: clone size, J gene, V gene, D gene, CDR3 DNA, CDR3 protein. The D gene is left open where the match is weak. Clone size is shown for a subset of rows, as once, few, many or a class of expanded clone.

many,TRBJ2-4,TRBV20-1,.,TGCAGTGCTAGAGCGCAGGGCCTTATCGCCAAAAACATTCAGTACTTC,CSARAQGLIAKNIQYF
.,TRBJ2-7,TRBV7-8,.,TGTGCCAGCAGCTTAACTAGAATTGCGAACGAGCAGTACTTC,CASSLTRIANEQYF
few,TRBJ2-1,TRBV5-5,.,TGTGCCAGCAGTACCACAGGCTCCAATGAGCAGTTCTTC,CASSTTGSNEQFF
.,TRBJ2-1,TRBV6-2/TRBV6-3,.,TGTGCCAGCAGACACCCGGTTAAGGTATGGCACAATGAGCAGTTCTTC,CASRHPVKVWHNEQFF
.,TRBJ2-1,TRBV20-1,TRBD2,TGCAGTGCTAGAGATATCACGGGGGGGGACCATGAGCAGTTCTTC,CSARDITGGDHEQFF
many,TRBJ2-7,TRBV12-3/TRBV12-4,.,TGTGCCAGCAGTTTAGCGATCCACGAGCAGTACTTC,CASSLAIHEQYF
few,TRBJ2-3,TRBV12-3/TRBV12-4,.,TGTGCCAGCAGTTTTGGGCACCCCGGGCCAGATACGCAGTATTTT,CASSFGHPGPDTQYF
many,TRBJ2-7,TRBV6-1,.,TGTGCCAGCTTGGAGAGGGCCGAGCAGTACTTC,CASLERAEQYF
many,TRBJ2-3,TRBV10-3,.,TGTGCCATCTGGGCGGGGACAGATACGCAGTATTTT,CAIWAGTDTQYF
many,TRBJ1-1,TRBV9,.,TGTGCCAGCAGCGTAGGTGGGGGGATGAACACTGAAGCTTTCTTT,CASSVGGGMNTEAFF
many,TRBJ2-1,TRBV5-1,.,TGCGCCAGCAGCTTGGTGGCGGGACCTAACAATGAGCAGTTCTTC,CASSLVAGPNNEQFF
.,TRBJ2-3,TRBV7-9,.,TGTGCCAGCAGCCTGAATCCCCATACGCAGTATTTT,CASSLNPHTQYF
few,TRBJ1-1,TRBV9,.,TGTGCCAGCAGCGTAGAGGGGCAAGGGCCGACTGAAGCTTTCTTT,CASSVEGQGPTEAFF
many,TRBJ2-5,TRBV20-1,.,TGCAGTGCTAGAGTCCCAGGGCGGCAAGAGACCCAGTACTTC,CSARVPGRQETQYF
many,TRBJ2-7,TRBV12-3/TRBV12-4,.,TGTGCCAGCAATTTCCGGGGGCAGGGGAAGCACGAGCAGTACTTC,CASNFRGQGKHEQYF
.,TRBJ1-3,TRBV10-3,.,TGTGCCATCTCCCCTTCGATGCGGGGGTCCCCTACCTCTGGAAACACCATATATTTT,CAISPSMRGSPTSGNTIYF
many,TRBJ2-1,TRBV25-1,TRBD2,TGTGCCAGCAGTGAATATTCGGCTTGGGGTAGCGGGGCCATGGCTGAGCAGTTCTTC,CASSEYSAWGSGAMAEQFF
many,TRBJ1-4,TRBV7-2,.,TGTGCCAGCAGCTTAGATCGCGAAAAACTGTTTTTT,CASSLDREKLFF
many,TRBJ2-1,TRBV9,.,TGTGCCAGCAGCCCCGCCGGGACTGCCTCTTACAATGAGCAGTTCTTC,CASSPAGTASYNEQFF
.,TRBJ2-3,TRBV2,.,TGTGCCAGCAGTGAAGGACTACACAGCACAGATACGCAGTATTTT,CASSEGLHSTDTQYF
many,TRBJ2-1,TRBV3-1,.,TGTGCCAGCAGCCCCAGCGGAGGGGAGAGCTATGAGCAGTTCTTC,CASSPSGGESYEQFF
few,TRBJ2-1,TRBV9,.,TGTGCCAGCAGCATCTCGGGAGTGGAGCAGTTCTTC,CASSISGVEQFF
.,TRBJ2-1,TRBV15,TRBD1,TGTGCCACCAGCAGAGAGGAATGGGACAGCCCCACGGGCTCCTACAATGAGCAGTTCTTC,CATSREEWDSPTGSYNEQFF
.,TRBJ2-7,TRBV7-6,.,TGTGCCAGCAGCCCTAAAGTAGGGAAAGGGTCCTACGAGCAGTACTTC,CASSPKVGKGSYEQYF
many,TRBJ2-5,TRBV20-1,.,TGCAGTGCCGCAACATTGGTGGAAGGGACCCAGTACTTC,CSAATLVEGTQYF
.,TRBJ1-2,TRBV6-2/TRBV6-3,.,TGTGCCAGCAGTTCTTGGAGGGCCAGCTATGGCTACACCTTC,CASSSWRASYGYTF
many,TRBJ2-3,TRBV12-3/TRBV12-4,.,TGTGCCAGCAGCCCGAATCTAGGGAGCACAGATACGCAGTATTTT,CASSPNLGSTDTQYF
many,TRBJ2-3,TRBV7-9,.,TGTGCCAGCAGTCACCTTGAGGGCTTCACAGATACGCAGTATTTT,CASSHLEGFTDTQYF
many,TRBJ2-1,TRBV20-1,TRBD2,TGCAGTGCTAGTGGTAGCGGGAGGTCTTCCTACAATGAGCAGTTCTTC,CSASGSGRSSYNEQFF
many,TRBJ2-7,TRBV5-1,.,TGCGCCAGCAGCTTTCGCTTCTCGACAGACTCCTACGAGCAGTACTTC,CASSFRFSTDSYEQYF
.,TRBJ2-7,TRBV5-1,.,TGCGCCAGCCGGCTGGTCCTCCAATCCCCCTACGAGCAGTACTTC,CASRLVLQSPYEQYF
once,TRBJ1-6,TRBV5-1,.,TGCGTCAGCAGCTTACGACAAGGCTATTCACCCCTCCACTTT,CVSSLRQGYSPLHF
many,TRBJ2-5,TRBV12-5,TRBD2,TGTGCTAGTGGTTTACTAGCGGGGGGATCGGAAGAGACCCAGTACTTC,CASGLLAGGSEETQYF
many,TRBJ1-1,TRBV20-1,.,TGCAGTGCTAGCGCTACAGGTTCCTCTGAAGCTTTCTTT,CSASATGSSEAFF
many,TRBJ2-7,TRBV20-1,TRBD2,TGCAGTGCTAGTCACACTAGCGGAGCCTACGAGCAGTACTTC,CSASHTSGAYEQYF
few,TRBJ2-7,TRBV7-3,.,TGTGCCAGCAGCTTTGGCGGAGGGAACTACGAGCAGTACTTC,CASSFGGGNYEQYF
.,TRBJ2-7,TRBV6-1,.,TGTGCCAGCAGGGCCTGGACAGAGTACGAGCAGTACTTC,CASRAWTEYEQYF
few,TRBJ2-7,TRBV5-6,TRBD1,TGTGCCAGCAGCTTTGGGGACAGGGGGCTTTACGAGCAGTACTTC,CASSFGDRGLYEQYF
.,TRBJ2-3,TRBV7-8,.,TGTGCCAGCAGCTTATGGCGGGCAGATACGCAGTATTTT,CASSLWRADTQYF
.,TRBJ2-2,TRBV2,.,TGTGCCTTCTGCCTCACCGGGACCCGCAGTGGGAAGTGGGACGGGGAGCTGTTTTTT,CAFCLTGTRSGKWDGELFF
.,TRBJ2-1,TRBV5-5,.,TGTGCCAGCAGCTCGGGGACTTTAGTTAATGAGCAGTTCTTC,CASSSGTLVNEQFF